This passage covers 14 T cell receptor beta chains from one sample sequenced in a study of blood T cells in healthy people across ages. With a J-beta primer mix and a sample-barcoded 5' primer, a second PCR ran about 7 to 12 cycles. MiXCR, run by TCRdb on the 5' RACE reads, gives a single entry per CDR3 protein. The sample carries under 850,000 distinct CDR3 sequences, roughly 40% recorded once. The sequenced sample consisted of blood. Receptor source: a man between 18 and 29 years old in good health.

The chain combines TRBV5-1 with TRBJ1-1; a possible D gene is TRBD1 (5 bases). V lost 4 bases to trimming and J lost 10 bases, with 14 bases between them. The germline V gene encodes CDR1 SGHRS and CDR2 YFSETQ. The CDR3 spans 12 residues. The CDR3 protein is CASSATGDRAFF. DNA of the CDR3: TGCGCCAGCAGCGCGACGGGGGATCGAGCTTTCTTT.

This clonotype was detected ten times or more. V gene TRBV5-1 combines with J gene TRBJ2-6, with D perhaps TRBD1 (5 bases). Germline V CDR1 and CDR2: SGHRS, YFSETQ. CDR3 length: 15 amino acids. The V and J ends lost 4 bases and 0 bases respectively, with 8 bases between them. The CDR3 loop is CASSAGNSGANVLTF. CDR3 coding DNA: TGCGCCAGCAGCGCAGGGAACTCTGGGGCCAACGTCCTGACTTTC. The full variable domain, in which reference TRBV5-1 and TRBJ2-6 provide the parts outside the CDR3, is KAGVTQTPRYLIKTRGQQVTLSCSPISGHRSVSWYQQTPGQGLQFLFEYFSETQRNKGNFPGRFSGRQFSNSRSEMNVSTLELGDSALYLCASSAGNSGANVLTFGAGSRLTVL.

The rearrangement uses TRBV2 and TRBJ1-3, with D possibly matching TRBD1 (6 bases). Trimming cost V 10 bases and J 0 bases, with 25 bases left between them. Germline V gives CDR1 SNHLY, CDR2 FYNNEI. CDR3 length: 18 residues. CDR3 region: CAIWGEPRDILSGNTIYF. The DNA of the CDR3 is TGTGCCATATGGGGAGAACCTCGGGACATTCTCTCTGGAAACACCATATATTTT.

The CDR3 DNA is TGTGCCAGCAGCGCTACGGGACAGGGGGTTATGTTCTATGGCTACACCTTC. This sequence encodes CASSATGQGVMFYGYTF. The V gene is TRBV7-9, the J gene TRBJ1-2, with 11 positions matching TRBD1. CDR3 length equals 17 residues. J was trimmed by 4 bases and V by 5 bases; bases with no gene match: 12. Germline V gene sequence: CDR1 SEHNR, CDR2 FQNEAQ (reference sequence).

This clonotype was detected a few times. The rearrangement links TRBV9 to TRBJ2-1; 9 nucleotides agree with TRBD1. The trim removed 2 bases at V and 2 bases at J, leaving 5 bases unmatched. The CDR3 covers 16 residues. The germline gives CDR1 SGDLS, CDR2 YYNGEE. The CDR3 DNA is TGTGCCAGCAGCGTGGCCCGGGACAGGGCCTACAATGAGCAGTTCTTC. Protein product: CASSVARDRAYNEQFF.

This chain connects TRBV4-1 to TRBJ2-3; D is possibly TRBD1 or TRBD2 (5 bases each). Germline assignment: CDR1 MGHRA and CDR2 YSYEKL. V was shortened by 7 bases and J by 1 base, with 12 bases between the two germline ends. The CDR3 extends over 14 amino acids. The CDR3 is CASTERGGTDTQYF. CDR3 in DNA: TGCGCCAGCACCGAACGAGGGGGCACAGATACGCAGTATTTT.

The chain has TRBV15 and TRBJ2-3, with 9 bases lining up with TRBD1. The CDR3 has 16 residues. Per the germline V gene, CDR1 is LNHNV and CDR2 is YYDKDF (reference sequence). V was pared by 0 bases and J by 1 base, with 2 bases of the junction left unmatched. CDR3 sequence (DNA): TGTGCCACCAGCAGAGATTGGGACAGGGGCACAGATACGCAGTATTTT. This sequence encodes CATSRDWDRGTDTQYF.

This clonotype was seen repeatedly, ten times or more. V and J are TRBV7-2 and TRBJ2-3; D possibly corresponds to TRBD2 (6 bases). The length of the CDR3 is 18 residues. V was pared by 0 bases and J by 4 bases, with 20 bases between. In germline, CDR1 is SGHTA, CDR2 FQGNSA. The CDR3 DNA is TGTGCCAGCAGCTTAGCTTGGGACTGGCTTGCGTTCCCAGATACGCAGTATTTT. This sequence encodes CASSLAWDWLAFPDTQYF.

This clonotype occurred once. This chain uses TRBV7-2 with TRBJ2-7; D might be TRBD1 (6 bases). CDR3 length equals 14 residues. Germline CDR1 is SGHTA and CDR2 is FQGNSA. V was clipped by 1 base and J by 3 bases, with 10 bases between them. The CDR3 region has the DNA TGTGCCAGCAGCTTAGGGGGACACCTCTACGAGCAGTACTTC. Amino acid sequence: CASSLGGHLYEQYF.

This chain connects TRBV7-2 to TRBJ1-2; 7 bases map to TRBD1. The germline V gene has CDR1 SGHTA and CDR2 FQGNSA. This CDR3 has 13 amino acids. Trimming cost V 5 bases and J 8 bases; bases outside gene matches: 8. The CDR3 DNA follows: TGTGCCAGCAGCCAGACAGGGAGAGGGGGCTACACCTTC. Its protein product is CASSQTGRGGYTF.

This clonotype was seen a few times. This chain connects TRBV4-1 to TRBJ2-5, with TRBD1 identical over 8 bases. The CDR3 has 18 residues. V lost 2 bases and J lost 0; bases outside the gene matches: 11. The germline gives CDR1 MGHRA, CDR2 YSYEKL. The CDR3 DNA reads TGCGCCAGCAGCCAACCCCCCGGTACAGGGGGGTACCAAGAGACCCAGTACTTC. Amino acids: CASSQPPGTGGYQETQYF.

This clonotype has only a few counts. V usage is TRBV6-5 and J usage is TRBJ2-1, with D unclear. V lost 5 bases to trimming and J lost 9 bases, with 17 bases between them. The CDR3 is 14 residues long. Germline CDR1 is MNHEY and CDR2 is SVGAGI. The chain's CDR3 is CASSQTGPPAEQFF. The DNA of the CDR3 is TGTGCCAGCAGTCAAACCGGGCCCCCGGCTGAGCAGTTCTTC.

This clonotype came up a few times. The chain uses TRBV7-3 and TRBJ2-3, with TRBD1 as a possible D gene (6 bases). This CDR3 is built from 15 residues. Trimming left V 5 bases short and J 0 bases short, with 12 bases between. Germline-derived CDR1 and CDR2 are SGHTA and FQGTGA. The CDR3 nucleotides read TGTGCCAGCAGCCTTCAGGGGCCGAGCACAGATACGCAGTATTTT. As protein: CASSLQGPSTDTQYF. Variable domain in full (rest from reference TRBV7-3 and TRBJ2-3): GAGVSQTPSNKVTEKGKYVELRCDPISGHTALYWYRQSLGQGPEFLIYFQGTGAADDSGLPNDRFFAVRPEGSVSTLKIQRTERGDSAVYLCASSLQGPSTDTQYFGPGTRLTVL.

This chain joins TRBV11-1 and TRBJ2-2; TRBD1 matches at 9 bases. V was pared by 5 bases and J by 7 bases, with 8 bases of the junction left unmatched. Germline CDR1 is SGHAT and CDR2 is FQDESV (reference sequence). This CDR3 is built from 15 residues. CDR3 in amino acids: CASSSRDRVVGELFF. The CDR3 nucleotides read TGTGCCAGCAGCAGCCGGGACAGGGTAGTCGGGGAGCTGTTTTTT.